This T cell receptor (beta chain) was captured in a study of vaccination effects on CD4 cells after COVID-19. This table comes from immunoSEQ multiplex PCR, and its TCRdb copy is limited to in-frame clones, with some not included. The data contain around 66,000 clones, approximately 75% of them seen just once; the ten biggest clones take up over 3.5%. Antigen-specific CD4+ T cells were expanded with viral peptide pools in the ViraFEST assay before sequencing. Culturing for ten to eleven days preceded CD4+ T cell isolation. According to the study, vaccine recipients showed no prior SARS-CoV-2 infection and negative nucleocapsid antibodies. About this clone: Antigen unknown.

CDR1 MNHEY and CDR2 SVGAGI come from the germline V gene. V gave up 6 bases and J gave up 1 base, with 13 bases separating them. The CDR3 runs 14 residues. The clonotype comes from a human donor who received a COVID-19 vaccine. V gene TRBV6-5 combines with J gene TRBJ2-7, with a tentative D call TRBD1 (5 bases). The specimen comprised CD4+ T cells from PBMCs cultured with HCoV-OC43 spike peptides, sampled before COVID-19 vaccination. Sample subset: HCoV-OC43 spike overlapping peptide pool stimulation. DNA for the CDR3: TGTGCCAGCAGCGCTACCTGGACATCCTACGAGCAGTACGTC. Its translation: CASSATWTSYEQYV.